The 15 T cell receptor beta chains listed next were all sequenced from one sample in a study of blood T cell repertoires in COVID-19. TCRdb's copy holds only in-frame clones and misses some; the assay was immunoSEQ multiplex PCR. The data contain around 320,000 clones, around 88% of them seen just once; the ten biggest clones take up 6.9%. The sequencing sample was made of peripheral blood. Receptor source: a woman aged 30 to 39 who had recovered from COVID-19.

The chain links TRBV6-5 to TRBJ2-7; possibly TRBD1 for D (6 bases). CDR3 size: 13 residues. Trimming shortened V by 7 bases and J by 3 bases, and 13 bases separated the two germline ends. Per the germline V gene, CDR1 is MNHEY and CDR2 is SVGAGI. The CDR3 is CASTTRTDYEQYF. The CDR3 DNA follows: TGTGCCAGCACTACTAGGACAGACTACGAGCAGTACTTC.

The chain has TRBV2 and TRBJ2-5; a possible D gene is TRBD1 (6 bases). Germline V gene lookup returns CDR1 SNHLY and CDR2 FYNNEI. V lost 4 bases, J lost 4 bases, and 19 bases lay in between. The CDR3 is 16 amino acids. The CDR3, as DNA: TGTGCCAGCAGTGGGGGAAGGACAGCTTCCGGAGAGACCCAGTACTTC. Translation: CASSGGRTASGETQYF.

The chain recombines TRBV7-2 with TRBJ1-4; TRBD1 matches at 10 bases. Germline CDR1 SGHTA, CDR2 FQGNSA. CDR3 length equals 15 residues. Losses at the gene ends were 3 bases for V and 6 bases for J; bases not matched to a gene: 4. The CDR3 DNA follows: TGTGCCAGCAGCTTCGCCGGGACAGGGGATGAAAAACTGTTTTTT. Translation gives CASSFAGTGDEKLFF.

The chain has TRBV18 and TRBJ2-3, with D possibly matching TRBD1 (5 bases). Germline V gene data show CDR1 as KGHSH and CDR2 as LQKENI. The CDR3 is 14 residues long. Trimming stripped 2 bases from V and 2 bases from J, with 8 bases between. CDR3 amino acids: CASSPSQDTDTQYF. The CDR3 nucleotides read TGTGCCAGCTCACCATCACAGGACACAGATACGCAGTATTTT.

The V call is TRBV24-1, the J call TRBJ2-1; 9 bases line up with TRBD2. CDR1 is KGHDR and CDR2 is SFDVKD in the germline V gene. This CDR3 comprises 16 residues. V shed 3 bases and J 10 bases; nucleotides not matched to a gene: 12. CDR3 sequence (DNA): TGTGCCACCAGTGATCCCTCGCGGGGGGGCCTAACCGAGCAGTTCTTC. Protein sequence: CATSDPSRGGLTEQFF.

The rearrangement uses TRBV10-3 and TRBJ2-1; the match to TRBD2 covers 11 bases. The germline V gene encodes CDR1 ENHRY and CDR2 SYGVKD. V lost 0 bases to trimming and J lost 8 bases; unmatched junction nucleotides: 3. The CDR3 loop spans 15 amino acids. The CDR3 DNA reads TGTGCCATCAGTGAGTCTAGCGGGGGGGAGGATGAGCAGTTCTTC. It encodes CAISESSGGEDEQFF.

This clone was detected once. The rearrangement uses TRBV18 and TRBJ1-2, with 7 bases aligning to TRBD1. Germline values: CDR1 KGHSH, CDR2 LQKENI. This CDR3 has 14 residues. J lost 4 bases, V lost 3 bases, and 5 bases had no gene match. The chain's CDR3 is CASSPTWDSYGYTF. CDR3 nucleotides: TGTGCCAGCTCACCCACCTGGGACAGCTATGGCTACACCTTC.

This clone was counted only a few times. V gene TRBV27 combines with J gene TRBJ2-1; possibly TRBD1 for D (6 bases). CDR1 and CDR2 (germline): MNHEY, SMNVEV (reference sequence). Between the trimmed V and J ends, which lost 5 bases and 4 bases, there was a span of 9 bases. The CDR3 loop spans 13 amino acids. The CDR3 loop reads CASSQTGYNEQFF. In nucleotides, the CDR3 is TGTGCCAGCAGTCAAACAGGGTACAATGAGCAGTTCTTC.

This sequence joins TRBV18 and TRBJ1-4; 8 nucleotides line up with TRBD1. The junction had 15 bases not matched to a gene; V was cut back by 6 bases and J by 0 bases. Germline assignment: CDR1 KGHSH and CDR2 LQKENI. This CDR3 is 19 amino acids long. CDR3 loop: CASSPRQGSLKATNEKLFF. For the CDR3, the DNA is TGTGCCAGCTCCCCTCGACAGGGGAGTTTAAAGGCAACTAATGAAAAACTGTTTTTT.

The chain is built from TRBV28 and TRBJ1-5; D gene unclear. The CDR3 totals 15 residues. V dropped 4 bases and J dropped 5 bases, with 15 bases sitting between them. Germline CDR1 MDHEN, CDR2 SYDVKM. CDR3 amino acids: CASSSAGASDQPQHF. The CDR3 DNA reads TGTGCCAGCAGTTCCGCGGGAGCGTCGGATCAGCCCCAGCATTTT.

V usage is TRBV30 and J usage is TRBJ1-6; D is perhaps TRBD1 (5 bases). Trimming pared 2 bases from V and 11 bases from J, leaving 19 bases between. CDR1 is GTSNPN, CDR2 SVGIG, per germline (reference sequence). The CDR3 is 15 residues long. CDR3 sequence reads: CAWSLAGTAGPPLHF. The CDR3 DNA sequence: TGTGCCTGGAGTCTTGCGGGGACCGCTGGCCCACCCCTCCACTTT.

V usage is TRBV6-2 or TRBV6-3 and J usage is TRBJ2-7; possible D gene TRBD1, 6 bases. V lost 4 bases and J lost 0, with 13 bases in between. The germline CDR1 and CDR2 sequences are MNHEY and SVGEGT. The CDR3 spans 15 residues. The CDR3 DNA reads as TGTGCCAGCAGTTCCTGGGACACGTTCTCCTACGAGCAGTACTTC. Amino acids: CASSSWDTFSYEQYF.

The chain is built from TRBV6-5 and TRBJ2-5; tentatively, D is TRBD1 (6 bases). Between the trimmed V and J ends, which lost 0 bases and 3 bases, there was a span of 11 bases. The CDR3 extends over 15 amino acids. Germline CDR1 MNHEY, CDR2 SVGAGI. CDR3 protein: CASSYSMNREETQYF. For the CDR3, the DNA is TGTGCCAGCAGTTACTCGATGAACAGGGAAGAGACCCAGTACTTC.

The CDR3 DNA reads as TGTGCCAGCAGCCGAACGACAGGGGACTCTGGAAACACCATATATTTT. The encoded protein is CASSRTTGDSGNTIYF. This chain links TRBV3-1 (or the pseudogene TRBV3-2) with TRBJ1-3; 8 nucleotides align to TRBD1. The V segment lost 4 bases and the J segment 0 bases; nucleotides outside the gene matches: 5. The CDR3 covers 16 residues. CDR1 is LGHDT and CDR2 is YNNKEL in the germline V gene (reference sequence).

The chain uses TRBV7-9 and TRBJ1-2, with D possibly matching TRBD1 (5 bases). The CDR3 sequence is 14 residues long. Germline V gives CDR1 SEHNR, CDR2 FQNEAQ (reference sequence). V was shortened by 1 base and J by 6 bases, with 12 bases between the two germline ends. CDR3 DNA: TGTGCCAGCAGCTTAGAAGCCAGGGTTAATGGCTACACCTTC. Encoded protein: CASSLEARVNGYTF.